This T cell receptor (beta chain) appears in the sequencing data of a study of graft-versus-host responses after intestinal transplantation (dated by TCRdb to the early 2020s). About the study as a whole: Recipients received multivisceral, liver-intestinal, or isolated intestinal transplants. All recipients received anti-thymocyte globulin induction followed by maintenance tacrolimus and steroids for around 3 years. After intestinal transplantation, graft-versus-host and host-versus-graft alloreactive T cell clones were followed in the graft, circulation and bone marrow using bulk TCR-beta CDR3 sequencing. To identify alloreactive clones, pre-transplant mixed lymphocyte reaction products were sequenced and compared with unstimulated pre-transplant donor and recipient T cells. A cohort of some 24 intestinal transplant recipients, including one retransplant, was enrolled, and a few patients lacking pretransplant specimens were excluded. A peak of at least 4% donor T cells among recipient peripheral blood mononuclear cells was the definition used for donor T cell macrochimerism. Samples from a few later patients were sequenced in-house on an Illumina MiSeq with MiXCR processing rather than by the commercial service.

What the work shows at the level of the full study, not this receptor alone: GvH clones were found in recipient bone marrow, and some of the GvH clones appeared earlier in ileal mucosa or blood, which is consistent with an intestinal mucosal origin. The relatively low number and heterogeneity of intestinal transplant patients limited the conclusions. Patients with donor T cell macrochimerism had high GvH to HvG T cell clonal ratios in their allografts. Peak levels of circulating GvH clones were associated with declines in HvG clones early after transplant.

The time point label here, explained by the study, means: cells obtained before transplantation from donor or recipient. CD3+CD4+ and CD3+CD8+ populations were FACS-sorted from unstimulated pre-transplant donor and recipient cells taken from spleen or lymph nodes. CDR1 GTSNPN and CDR2 SVGIG were looked up in the germline V gene (reference sequence). V trim: 0 bases; J trim: 6 bases; unmatched bases: 6. From cysteine to phenylalanine, the CDR3 is 14 amino acids long. Only the CDR3 DNA stays, 42 bases, in frame from base 1. Preparation of the library involved the immunoSEQ multiplex PCR assay. For most patients, genomic DNA was isolated with the Qiagen DNeasy Blood and Tissue Kit and shipped frozen to Adaptive Biotechnologies for TCR sequencing. For most patients, high-throughput TCR-beta CDR3 sequencing of genomic DNA was performed by Adaptive Biotechnologies. The study's own analysis went as follows. Adaptive's ImmunoSEQ software supplied the TCR sequencing data for 18 patients, while MiXCR and VDJtools were used to process three other patients. To correct CD4 versus CD8 sorting errors, sequences present in both subsets at a frequency ratio below 5:1 were removed. Because the origin of CDR3 nucleotide sequences shared between donor and recipient could not be assigned, those sequences were removed. Alloreactive clones required at least 2-fold expansion over unstimulated cells and minimum CFSE-low frequency of 0.002% (template counts) or 0.001% (read counts). Clones were considered mappable if detected in sequenced pre-transplant spleen, lymph node, or MLR CFSE-low populations of the donor or recipient. The cumulative frequency of alloreactive clones was calculated as a percentage of all sequences, weighted by copy number. TCRdb provides this immuneACCESS table in a form limited to in-frame rearrangements. Some clones are lacking; in checked studies, under half of them reflect an unresolved V gene, and why the rest are absent is not known. That table is the source of V, J and clone size, and D and trimming were worked out from the DNA. Within this sample are approximately 86,000 clones, with roughly 89% of them counted one time only. Of the sample, more than 0.095% falls within the top ten clones.

To note about this clone: This clone's antigen is unknown. Base qualities are missing; no much larger clone stands one base away.

The V gene is TRBV30 and the J gene is TRBJ2-3; the junction holds 7 bases that match TRBD2. Here the sequenced sample was unstimulated CD4+ T cells sorted from spleen or lymph node cells, taken before intestinal transplant. The source of this sequence is a human donor who received an intestinal transplant. CDR3 reads: CAWSVGGGTDTQYF. The base sequence is TGTGCCTGGAGTGTGGGCGGGGGAACTGATACGCAGTATTTT. The variable domain in full, with residues beyond the CDR3 obtained from the reference TRBV30 and TRBJ2-3 genes, is SQTIHQWPATLVQPVGSPLSLECTVEGTSNPNLYWYRQAAGRGLQLLFYSVGIGQISSEVPQNLSASRPQDRQFILSSKKLLLSDSGFYLCAWSVGGGTDTQYFGPGTRLTVL.